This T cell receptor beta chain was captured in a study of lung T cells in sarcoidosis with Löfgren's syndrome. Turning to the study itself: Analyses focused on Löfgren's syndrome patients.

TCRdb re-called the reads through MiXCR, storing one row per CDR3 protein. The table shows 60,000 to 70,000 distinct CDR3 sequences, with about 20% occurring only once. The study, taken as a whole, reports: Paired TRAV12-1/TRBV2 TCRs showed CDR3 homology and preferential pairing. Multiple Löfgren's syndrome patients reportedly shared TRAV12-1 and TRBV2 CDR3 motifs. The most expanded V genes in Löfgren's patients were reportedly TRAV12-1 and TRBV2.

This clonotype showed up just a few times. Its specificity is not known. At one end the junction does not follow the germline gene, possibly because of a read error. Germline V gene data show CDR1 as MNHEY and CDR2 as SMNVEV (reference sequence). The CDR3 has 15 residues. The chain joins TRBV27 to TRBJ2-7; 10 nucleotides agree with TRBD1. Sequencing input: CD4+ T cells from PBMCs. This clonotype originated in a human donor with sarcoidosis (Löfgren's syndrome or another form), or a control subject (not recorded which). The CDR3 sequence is CASSSDRGRDYEQCF. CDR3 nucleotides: TGTGCCAGCAGTTCGGACAGGGGGAGGGATTACGAGCAGTGCTTC.